This TCR beta chain was found in a study of blood T cell repertoires in COVID-19. Turning to the study itself: Samples of COVID-19 (acute and convalescent) were obtained from the United States, Italy and Spain. PBMCs, B-cell-depleted T cells, or T cells were the source of the cDNA or gDNA that made up the material.

This CDR3 region has 12 residues. Trimming took off 2 bases at V and 6 bases at J, with 8 bases between the two ends. Germline V gives CDR1 LGHNT, CDR2 FRNRAP. The authors' processing: Reference gene primer amplification yielded estimated nucleated cell counts. The data were produced by immunoSEQ multiplex PCR, yet TCRdb's version contains in-frame clones alone and is incomplete. The V and J calls and clone size come from that table; D and trimming were worked out from the DNA. The sample consists of a few hundred thousand clones, roughly nine tenths of them appearing once. This chain links TRBV12-5 with TRBJ2-7; D is undetermined. This TCR was recovered from a man in his forties or fifties with acute or convalescent COVID-19. Sequences were obtained from peripheral blood. Written as DNA, the CDR3 is TGTGCTAGTGGTTTGACCAGGTCCGAGCAGTACTTC. It yields the protein CASGLTRSEQYF.